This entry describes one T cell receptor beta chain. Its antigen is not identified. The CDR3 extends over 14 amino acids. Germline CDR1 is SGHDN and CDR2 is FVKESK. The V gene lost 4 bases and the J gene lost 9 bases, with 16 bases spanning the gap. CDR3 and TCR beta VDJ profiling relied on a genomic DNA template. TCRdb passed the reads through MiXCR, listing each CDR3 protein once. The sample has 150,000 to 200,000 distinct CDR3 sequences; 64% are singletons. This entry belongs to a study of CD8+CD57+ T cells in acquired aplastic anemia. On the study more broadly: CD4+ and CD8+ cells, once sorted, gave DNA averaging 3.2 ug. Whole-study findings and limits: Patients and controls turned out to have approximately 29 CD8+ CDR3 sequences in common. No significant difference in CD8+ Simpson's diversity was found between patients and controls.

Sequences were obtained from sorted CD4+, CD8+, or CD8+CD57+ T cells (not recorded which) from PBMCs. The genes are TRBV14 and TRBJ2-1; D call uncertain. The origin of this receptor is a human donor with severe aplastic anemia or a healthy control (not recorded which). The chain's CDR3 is CASSPFQVPGEQFF. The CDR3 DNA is TGTGCCAGCAGCCCCTTTCAGGTCCCAGGTGAGCAGTTCTTC. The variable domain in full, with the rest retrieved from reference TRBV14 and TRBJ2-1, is EAGVTQFPSHSVIEKGQTVTLRCDPISGHDNLYWYRRVMGKEIKFLLHFVKESKQDESGMPNNRFLAERTGGTYSTLKVQPAELEDSGVYFCASSPFQVPGEQFFGPGTRLTVL.